The T cell receptor beta chain under discussion was sequenced for a study of CD8 T cells in ankylosing spondylitis. The CDR3 is 14 residues long. Germline CDR1 is SEHNR and CDR2 is FQNEAQ (reference sequence). The germline V and J ends were trimmed by 7 bases and 4 bases, with 16 bases remaining between them. TCRdb redid the calling of the 5' RACE reads with MiXCR, one entry per CDR3 protein. The sample yields more than 35,000 distinct CDR3 sequences, over 5.5% seen once. Many counts were recorded for this clonotype. This TCR was recovered from a male donor with ankylosing spondylitis or in good health (not recorded which). What was sequenced was blood, either unsorted or a sorted T cell fraction (not recorded which). The chain combines TRBV7-9 with TRBJ2-5; D may correspond to TRBD1 or TRBD2 (6 bases each). CDR3 residues: CASNPPGAGETQYF. CDR3 sequence (DNA): TGTGCCAGCAACCCTCCGGGGGCGGGAGAGACCCAGTACTTC.